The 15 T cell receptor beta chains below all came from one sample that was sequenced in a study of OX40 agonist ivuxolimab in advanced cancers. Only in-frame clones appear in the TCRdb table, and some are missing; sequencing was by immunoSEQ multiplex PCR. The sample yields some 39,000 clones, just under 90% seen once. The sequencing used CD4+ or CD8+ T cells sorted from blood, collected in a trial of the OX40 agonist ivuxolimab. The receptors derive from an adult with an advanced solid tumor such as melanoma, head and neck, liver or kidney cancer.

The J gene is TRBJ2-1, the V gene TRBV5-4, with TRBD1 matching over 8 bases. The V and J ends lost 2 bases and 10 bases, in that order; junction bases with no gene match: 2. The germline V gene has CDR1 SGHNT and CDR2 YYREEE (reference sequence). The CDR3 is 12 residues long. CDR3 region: CASSLQGVEQFF. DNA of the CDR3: TGTGCCAGCAGCTTACAGGGGGTAGAGCAGTTCTTC.

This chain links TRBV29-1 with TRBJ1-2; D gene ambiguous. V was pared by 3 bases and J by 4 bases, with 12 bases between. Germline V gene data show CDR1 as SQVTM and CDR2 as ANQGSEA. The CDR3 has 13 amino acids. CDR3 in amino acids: CSVDKTAFYGYTF. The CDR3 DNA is TGCAGCGTTGATAAAACAGCCTTCTATGGCTACACCTTC.

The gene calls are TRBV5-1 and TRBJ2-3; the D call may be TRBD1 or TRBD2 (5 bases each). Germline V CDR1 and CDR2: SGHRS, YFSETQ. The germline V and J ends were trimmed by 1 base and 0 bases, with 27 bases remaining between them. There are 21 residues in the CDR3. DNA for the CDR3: TGCGCCAGCAGCTTGATGGGGGTTATCACTCCCCGCACCGAAAGCACAGATACGCAGTATTTT. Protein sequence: CASSLMGVITPRTESTDTQYF.

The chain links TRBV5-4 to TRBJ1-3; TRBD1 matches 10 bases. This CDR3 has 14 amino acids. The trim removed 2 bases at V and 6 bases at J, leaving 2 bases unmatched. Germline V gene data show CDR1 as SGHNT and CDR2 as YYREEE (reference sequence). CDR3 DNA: TGTGCCAGCAGCTTAGGACAGGGGGAAAACACCATATATTTT. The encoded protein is CASSLGQGENTIYF.

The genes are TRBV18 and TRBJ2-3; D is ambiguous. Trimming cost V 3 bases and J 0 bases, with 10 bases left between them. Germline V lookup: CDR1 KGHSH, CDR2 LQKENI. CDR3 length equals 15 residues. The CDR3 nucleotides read TGTGCCAGCTCACCCGCGAGGTTGAGCACAGATACGCAGTATTTT. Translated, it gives CASSPARLSTDTQYF.

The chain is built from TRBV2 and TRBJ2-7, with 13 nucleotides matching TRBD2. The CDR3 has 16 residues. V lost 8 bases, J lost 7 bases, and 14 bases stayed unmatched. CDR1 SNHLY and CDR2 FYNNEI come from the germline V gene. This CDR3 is CASLKGGLAGSGEQYF. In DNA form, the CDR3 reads TGTGCCAGCCTTAAGGGGGGACTAGCGGGATCGGGGGAGCAGTACTTC.

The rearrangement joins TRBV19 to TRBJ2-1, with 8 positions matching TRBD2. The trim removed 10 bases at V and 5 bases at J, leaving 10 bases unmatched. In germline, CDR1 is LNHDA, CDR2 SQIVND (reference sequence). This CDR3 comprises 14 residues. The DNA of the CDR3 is TGTGCCACCCTATCGCTAGCGGGCAACAATGAGCAGTTCTTC. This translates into CATLSLAGNNEQFF.

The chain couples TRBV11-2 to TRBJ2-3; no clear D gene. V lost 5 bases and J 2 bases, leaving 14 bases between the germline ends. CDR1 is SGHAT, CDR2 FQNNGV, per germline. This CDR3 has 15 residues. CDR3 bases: TGTGCCAGCAGCCCTTCGTCACTGTCCACAGATACGCAGTATTTT. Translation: CASSPSSLSTDTQYF. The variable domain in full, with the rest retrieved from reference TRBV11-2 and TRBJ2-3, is EAGVAQSPRYKIIEKRQSVAFWCNPISGHATLYWYQQILGQGPKLLIQFQNNGVVDDSQLPKDRFSAERLKGVDSTLKIQPAKLEDSAVYLCASSPSSLSTDTQYFGPGTRLTVL.

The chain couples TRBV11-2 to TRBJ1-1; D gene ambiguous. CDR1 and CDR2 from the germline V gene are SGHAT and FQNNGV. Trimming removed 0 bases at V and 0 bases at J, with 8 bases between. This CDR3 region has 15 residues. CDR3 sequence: CASSLEGTVNTEAFF. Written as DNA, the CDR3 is TGTGCCAGCAGCTTAGAGGGAACGGTGAACACTGAAGCTTTCTTT.

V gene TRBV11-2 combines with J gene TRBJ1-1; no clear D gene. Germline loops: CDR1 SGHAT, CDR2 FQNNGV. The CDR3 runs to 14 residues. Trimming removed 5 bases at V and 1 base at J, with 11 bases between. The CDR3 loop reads CASSPQVGNTEAFF. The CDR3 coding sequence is TGTGCCAGCAGCCCGCAAGTAGGGAACACTGAAGCTTTCTTT.

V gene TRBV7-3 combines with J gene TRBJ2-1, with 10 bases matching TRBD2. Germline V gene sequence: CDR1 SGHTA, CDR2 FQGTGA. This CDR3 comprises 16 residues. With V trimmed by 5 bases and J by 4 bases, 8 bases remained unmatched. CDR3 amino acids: CASSPKASGSYNEQFF. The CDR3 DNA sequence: TGTGCCAGCAGCCCCAAGGCTAGCGGGAGTTACAATGAGCAGTTCTTC.

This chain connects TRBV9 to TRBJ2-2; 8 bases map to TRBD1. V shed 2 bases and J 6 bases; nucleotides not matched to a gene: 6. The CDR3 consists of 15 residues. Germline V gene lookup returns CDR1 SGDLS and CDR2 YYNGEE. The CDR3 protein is CASSVMTGAPGELFF. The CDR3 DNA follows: TGTGCCAGCAGCGTTATGACAGGGGCGCCCGGGGAGCTGTTTTTT. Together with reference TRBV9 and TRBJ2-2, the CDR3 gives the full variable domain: DSGVTQTPKHLITATGQRVTLRCSPRSGDLSVYWYQQSLDQGLQFLIQYYNGEERAKGNILERFSAQQFPDLHSELNLSSLELGDSALYFCASSVMTGAPGELFFGEGSRLTVL.

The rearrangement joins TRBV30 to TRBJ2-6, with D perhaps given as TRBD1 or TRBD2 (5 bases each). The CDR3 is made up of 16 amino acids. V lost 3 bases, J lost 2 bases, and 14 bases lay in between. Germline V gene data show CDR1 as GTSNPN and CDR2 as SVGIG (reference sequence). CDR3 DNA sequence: TGTGCCTGGAGGAAAACCGGGACGGCTGGGGCCAACGTCCTGACTTTC. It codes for CAWRKTGTAGANVLTF.

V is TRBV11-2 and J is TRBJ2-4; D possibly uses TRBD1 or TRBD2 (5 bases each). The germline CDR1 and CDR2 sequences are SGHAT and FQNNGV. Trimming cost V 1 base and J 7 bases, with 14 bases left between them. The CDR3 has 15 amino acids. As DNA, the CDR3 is TGTGCCAGCAGCTTAGGGGTTCAGGGAGCGAACATTCAGTACTTC. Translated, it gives CASSLGVQGANIQYF.

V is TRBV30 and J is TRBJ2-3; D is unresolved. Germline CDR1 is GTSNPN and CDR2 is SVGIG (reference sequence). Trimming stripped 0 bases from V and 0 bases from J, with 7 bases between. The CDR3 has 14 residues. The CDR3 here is CAWSVDPSTDTQYF. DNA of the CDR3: TGTGCCTGGAGTGTAGATCCTAGCACAGATACGCAGTATTTT.